The 9 T cell receptor beta chains below come from one sample, sequenced in a study of vaccination and CD4 T cells after COVID-19. The sample's treatment: roughly ten-day PBMC culture with coronavirus spike peptide pools or control peptides (ViraFEST assay). With the Oncomine TCR Beta short-read assay, DNA from cultured CD4+ T cells was sequenced. MiXCR was run by TCRdb on the PCR reads, yielding one entry per CDR3 protein. The table has 6,500 to 9,500 distinct CDR3 sequences, 20% to 25% seen once. Their specific antigens are unknown. Here the sequenced sample was CD4+ T cells from blood, cultured in vitro, taken after SARS-CoV-2 vaccination. These receptors were collected from a human donor who had recovered from COVID-19.

The chain uses TRBV20-1 and TRBJ1-2; TRBD1 matches 12 bases. Trimming took 7 bases from V and 8 from J; bases not matched to a gene: 11. Germline V gene sequence: CDR1 DFQATT, CDR2 SNEGSKA (reference sequence). The CDR3 is 14 residues long. In DNA, the CDR3 is TGCAGTGTCAGATCCGGGACAGGGGGCGACGGCTACACCTTC. Its protein product is CSVRSGTGGDGYTF.

The sample holds a few counts of this clonotype. V and J are TRBV6-5 and TRBJ2-6; D unclear. Germline CDR1 is MNHEY and CDR2 is SVGAGI. The V end was cut by 0 bases, the J end by 0 bases, with 3 bases between. The CDR3 extends over 15 amino acids. DNA of the CDR3: TGTGCCAGCAGTTACTCAGTCTCTGGGGCCAACGTCCTGACTTTC. It translates to CASSYSVSGANVLTF.

Concerning this clonotype: The junction departs from the called germline gene at one end, perhaps through a read error. The V call is TRBV4-2, the J call TRBJ2-7; D gene ambiguous. Germline V CDR1 and CDR2: LGHNA, YNFKEQ. This CDR3 region has 13 residues. In DNA form, the CDR3 reads TGTGCCGGCAGCCAAGATAGCAGGTACGAGCAGTACTTC. It yields the protein CAGSQDSRYEQYF.

The chain joins TRBV20-1 to TRBJ2-2; no clear D. The CDR3 contains 13 residues. Germline assignment: CDR1 DFQATT and CDR2 SNEGSKA (reference sequence). V dropped 0 bases and J dropped 5 bases, with 7 bases sitting between them. Written as DNA, the CDR3 is TGCAGTGCTAGAGATTACCTAACCGGGGAGCTGTTTTTT. Its translation is CSARDYLTGELFF.

This clonotype counts as medium-sized. The J gene is TRBJ2-7, the V gene TRBV6-1, with D perhaps assigned TRBD1 or TRBD2 (5 bases each). There are 12 residues in the CDR3. V was cut by 8 bases and J by 2 bases, with 10 bases left in between. In germline, CDR1 is MNHNS, CDR2 SASEGT. CDR3 coding DNA: TGTGCCAGCGGGGGTTCGCCCTACGAGCAGTACTTC. Amino acids: CASGGSPYEQYF.

This sequence joins TRBV20-1 and TRBJ1-1; D is ambiguous. There are 11 residues in the CDR3. Trimming removed 1 base from V and 11 bases from J, with 11 bases in between. CDR1 is DFQATT and CDR2 is SNEGSKA in the germline V gene (reference sequence). Here the CDR3 DNA reads TGCAGTGCTAGAGTCCGGGAGACTGCTTTCTTT. This codes for CSARVRETAFF.

This rearrangement joins TRBV12-3 or TRBV12-4 to TRBJ1-2, with D perhaps TRBD1 (5 bases). This CDR3 region has 14 residues. V lost 0 bases to trimming and J lost 5 bases, with 10 bases between them. CDR3 sequence (DNA): TGTGCCAGCAGTTTAGCAGGGAGGGGTTATGGCTACACCTTC. Residues: CASSLAGRGYGYTF.

The chain carries TRBV7-8 and TRBJ2-7; D may be TRBD2 (5 bases). The CDR3 consists of 16 residues. Germline V gene data show CDR1 as SGHVS and CDR2 as FQNEAQ. Trimming removed 0 bases from V and 3 bases from J, with 15 bases in between. CDR3 in amino acids: CASSLAPSLSGYEQYF. CDR3 DNA: TGTGCCAGCAGCTTAGCGCCCTCTTTGAGCGGCTACGAGCAGTACTTC.

This chain connects TRBV7-3 to TRBJ2-3; the D gene is possibly TRBD2 (5 bases). V was trimmed by 4 bases and J by 5 bases, leaving 16 bases between them. Germline loops: CDR1 SGHTA, CDR2 FQGTGA. The CDR3 contains 15 residues. CDR3 region: CASSSHAGRGDTQYF. The CDR3 nucleotides are TGTGCCAGCAGCTCACACGCGGGCCGGGGAGATACGCAGTATTTT.